Listed below are T cell receptor beta chains from one sample, sequenced in a study of cytomegalovirus exposure and HLA in healthy donors. Profiled with immunoSEQ multiplex PCR; TCRdb holds only in-frame clones, not every one. The sample has around 71,000 clones, just under 95% seen once. The sample comprised PBMCs. The receptors were sampled from a man aged 18 to 30 in good health and CMV-seropositive. CDR3s include the opening cysteine and the closing phenylalanine or tryptophan. Fields, in order: D gene, V gene, clone size, J gene, CDR3 protein, CDR3 DNA. The D gene is left open where the match is weak. Size is omitted from some rows. Given values are once, few, many or a class for expanded clones.

TRBD1	TRBV27	-	TRBJ2-7	CASSLLRTGGTSEQYF	TGTGCCAGCAGTTTACTCCGGACAGGGGGGACCTCCGAGCAGTACTTC
TRBD1	TRBV5-6	-	TRBJ2-1	CASSTDRGLVVNEQFF	TGTGCCAGCAGCACCGACAGGGGGCTTGTGGTAAATGAGCAGTTCTTC
-	TRBV21-1	few	TRBJ2-2	CAGGERANTGELFF	TGTGCAGGGGGGGAGCGCGCGAACACCGGGGAGCTGTTTTTT
TRBD1	TRBV6-1	few	TRBJ2-7	CASSEEEGTGGLEQYF	TGTGCCAGCAGTGAAGAAGAAGGGACAGGGGGCCTCGAGCAGTACTTC
TRBD1	TRBV2	-	TRBJ2-7	CASKMGQGSYEQYF	TGTGCCAGCAAGATGGGACAGGGATCCTACGAGCAGTACTTC
-	TRBV19	once	TRBJ1-5	CASSIDYRAQPQHF	TGTGCCAGTAGTATAGATTACAGGGCTCAGCCCCAGCATTTT
-	TRBV29-1	-	TRBJ2-7	CSVNTGPYEQYF	TGCAGCGTTAATACAGGTCCCTACGAGCAGTACTTC
TRBD1	TRBV29-1	-	TRBJ1-1	CSVGQVINTEAFF	TGCAGCGTCGGACAGGTGATAAACACTGAAGCTTTCTTT
TRBD2	TRBV4-2	-	TRBJ2-1	CASSQAGTSGRMRQFF	TGTGCCAGCAGCCAGGCCGGGACTAGCGGGAGGATGAGGCAGTTCTTC
TRBD1	TRBV19	-	TRBJ1-5	CASSVDRGRRQPQHF	TGTGCCAGTAGTGTCGACAGGGGGCGAAGGCAGCCCCAGCATTTT
-	TRBV6-1	-	TRBJ2-3	CASSGAPTTDTQYF	TGTGCCAGCAGTGGGGCCCCTACCACAGATACGCAGTATTTT
TRBD2	TRBV11-2	-	TRBJ2-1	CASSLQAGGPGEQFF	TGTGCCAGCAGCCTCCAAGCGGGAGGGCCGGGTGAGCAGTTCTTC
TRBD2	TRBV11-3	-	TRBJ2-1	CASSLPGGYNEQFF	TGTGCCAGCAGCTTACCGGGGGGATATAATGAGCAGTTCTTC